Listed below are T cell receptor beta chains from one sample, sequenced in a study of graft-versus-host responses after intestinal transplantation. No antigen is known for these receptors. Using immunoSEQ multiplex PCR, the repertoire was profiled, and TCRdb retains in-frame clones only, with some absent. Among 90,000 to 130,000 clones listed, approximately 94% were seen once. The sample here was unstimulated CD4+ T cells sorted from spleen or lymph node cells, taken before transplant. The receptors shown here come from a human donor who was the organ donor for an intestinal transplant. The CDR3 runs from the conserved cysteine through the conserved F or W. D genes are given only for firm matches. Only part of the rows carry a size: once, few, many, or a class if the clone is expanded.

cdr3_length: 11; v_call: TRBV18; clone_size: -; d_call: -; j_call: TRBJ2-5; cdr3_aa: CASSPQETQYF; cdr3_nt: TGTGCCAGCTCTCCACAAGAGACCCAGTACTTC
cdr3_length: 14; v_call: TRBV19; clone_size: -; d_call: -; j_call: TRBJ2-2; cdr3_aa: CASLGTPNTGELFF; cdr3_nt: TGTGCCAGTCTTGGTACCCCAAACACCGGGGAGCTGTTTTTT
cdr3_length: 18; v_call: TRBV12-5; clone_size: -; d_call: -; j_call: TRBJ1-5; cdr3_aa: CASGLRGSRTYSNQPQHF; cdr3_nt: TGTGCTAGTGGTTTGCGTGGGAGCAGAACTTATAGCAATCAGCCCCAGCATTTT
cdr3_length: 19; v_call: TRBV28; clone_size: -; d_call: -; j_call: TRBJ1-2; cdr3_aa: CASSGGETDSSSSNYGYTF; cdr3_nt: TGTGCCAGCAGTGGCGGTGAGACAGACTCTAGTTCTTCTAACTATGGCTACACCTTC
cdr3_length: 12; v_call: TRBV10-3; clone_size: -; d_call: -; j_call: TRBJ2-3; cdr3_aa: CAISDAGPGGYF; cdr3_nt: TGTGCCATCAGTGATGCGGGCCCTGGAGGGTATTTT
cdr3_length: 15; v_call: TRBV6-5; clone_size: -; d_call: -; j_call: TRBJ1-2; cdr3_aa: CASTARPGGGYGYTF; cdr3_nt: TGTGCCAGCACCGCCCGCCCGGGAGGGGGCTATGGCTACACCTTC
cdr3_length: 15; v_call: TRBV6-5; clone_size: -; d_call: -; j_call: TRBJ1-1; cdr3_aa: CASSYLVTGNTEAFF; cdr3_nt: TGTGCCAGCAGTTACCTAGTAACAGGGAACACTGAAGCTTTCTTT
cdr3_length: 17; v_call: TRBV5-4; clone_size: -; d_call: TRBD2; j_call: TRBJ2-7; cdr3_aa: CASSRTSGRGPYGEQYF; cdr3_nt: TGTGCCAGCAGCCGGACTAGCGGGAGAGGACCGTATGGCGAGCAGTACTTC
cdr3_length: 15; v_call: TRBV7-3; clone_size: -; d_call: TRBD1; j_call: TRBJ2-2; cdr3_aa: CASSFEQGGAGELFF; cdr3_nt: TGTGCCAGCAGCTTCGAACAGGGGGGCGCCGGGGAGCTGTTTTTT
cdr3_length: 16; v_call: TRBV18; clone_size: once; d_call: TRBD2; j_call: TRBJ2-1; cdr3_aa: CASSPGASGNNNEQFF; cdr3_nt: TGTGCCAGCTCACCAGGGGCTAGCGGGAACAACAATGAGCAGTTCTTC
cdr3_length: 14; v_call: TRBV11-1; clone_size: -; d_call: -; j_call: TRBJ1-1; cdr3_aa: CASTPGWFGGEAFF; cdr3_nt: TGTGCCAGCACCCCCGGCTGGTTCGGCGGTGAAGCTTTCTTT
cdr3_length: 16; v_call: TRBV4-2; clone_size: -; d_call: -; j_call: TRBJ2-2; cdr3_aa: CASSRRAGENTGELFF; cdr3_nt: TGTGCCAGCAGCCGTCGGGCAGGGGAGAACACCGGGGAGCTGTTTTTT
cdr3_length: 14; v_call: TRBV6-1; clone_size: -; d_call: -; j_call: TRBJ1-2; cdr3_aa: CATQLRAGPYGYTF; cdr3_nt: TGTGCCACCCAGTTACGGGCGGGGCCCTATGGCTACACCTTC
cdr3_length: 14; v_call: TRBV19; clone_size: -; d_call: TRBD1; j_call: TRBJ1-5; cdr3_aa: CASSTTGGQQPQHF; cdr3_nt: TGTGCCAGTAGTACGACAGGGGGACAGCAGCCCCAGCATTTT
cdr3_length: 13; v_call: TRBV30; clone_size: -; d_call: TRBD1; j_call: TRBJ1-4; cdr3_aa: CAWTGQGFEKLFF; cdr3_nt: TGTGCCTGGACGGGACAGGGGTTTGAAAAACTGTTTTTT
cdr3_length: 16; v_call: TRBV10-3; clone_size: -; d_call: TRBD2; j_call: TRBJ2-1; cdr3_aa: CAISDPTSGVRNEQFF; cdr3_nt: TGTGCCATCAGTGACCCGACTAGCGGGGTCCGCAATGAGCAGTTCTTC
cdr3_length: 15; v_call: TRBV5-4; clone_size: -; d_call: TRBD2; j_call: TRBJ2-3; cdr3_aa: CASRLAGGVADTQYF; cdr3_nt: TGTGCCAGCAGGCTAGCGGGAGGTGTCGCAGATACGCAGTATTTT
cdr3_length: 15; v_call: TRBV7-2; clone_size: -; d_call: TRBD2; j_call: TRBJ2-7; cdr3_aa: CASSPLGLAGYEQYF; cdr3_nt: TGTGCCAGCAGCCCACTGGGACTAGCGGGCTACGAGCAGTACTTC
cdr3_length: 14; v_call: TRBV7-2; clone_size: -; d_call: -; j_call: TRBJ2-7; cdr3_aa: CASSLLTGTYEQYF; cdr3_nt: TGTGCCAGCAGCTTGTTGACAGGAACCTACGAGCAGTACTTC
cdr3_length: 13; v_call: TRBV6-1; clone_size: -; d_call: TRBD1; j_call: TRBJ2-5; cdr3_aa: CASSVRRGETQYF; cdr3_nt: TGTGCCAGCAGTGTCCGCAGGGGGGAGACCCAGTACTTC
cdr3_length: 12; v_call: TRBV29-1; clone_size: once; d_call: -; j_call: TRBJ2-2; cdr3_aa: CSGTRNTGELFF; cdr3_nt: TGCAGCGGAACAAGGAACACCGGGGAGCTGTTTTTT
cdr3_length: 13; v_call: TRBV28; clone_size: -; d_call: -; j_call: TRBJ2-3; cdr3_aa: CASSKGSTDTQYF; cdr3_nt: TGTGCCAGCAGTAAGGGGAGCACAGATACGCAGTATTTT
cdr3_length: 12; v_call: TRBV14; clone_size: -; d_call: TRBD1; j_call: TRBJ2-7; cdr3_aa: CASSSGGYEQYF; cdr3_nt: TGTGCCAGCAGTTCAGGGGGCTACGAGCAGTACTTC
cdr3_length: 15; v_call: TRBV10-3; clone_size: -; d_call: TRBD2; j_call: TRBJ2-1; cdr3_aa: CAISESNSGNYEQFF; cdr3_nt: TGTGCCATCAGTGAGTCCAATAGCGGGAACTATGAGCAGTTCTTC
cdr3_length: 17; v_call: TRBV5-4; clone_size: -; d_call: TRBD1; j_call: TRBJ2-3; cdr3_aa: CASSQQPGQGRPDTQYF; cdr3_nt: TGTGCCAGCAGCCAACAACCGGGACAGGGGAGGCCAGATACGCAGTATTTT
cdr3_length: 13; v_call: TRBV7-8; clone_size: -; d_call: TRBD2; j_call: TRBJ2-1; cdr3_aa: CASSLAGGNEQFF; cdr3_nt: TGTGCCAGCAGCTTAGCGGGAGGGAATGAGCAGTTCTTC
cdr3_length: 15; v_call: TRBV7-2; clone_size: -; d_call: TRBD2; j_call: TRBJ2-3; cdr3_aa: CASSLAGPGGHTQYF; cdr3_nt: TGTGCCAGCAGCTTAGCGGGACCGGGGGGTCATACGCAGTATTTT
cdr3_length: 16; v_call: TRBV6-1; clone_size: -; d_call: -; j_call: TRBJ2-2; cdr3_aa: CASSESGFLNTGELFF; cdr3_nt: TGTGCCAGCAGTGAAAGTGGTTTCTTGAACACCGGGGAGCTGTTTTTT
cdr3_length: 17; v_call: TRBV29-1; clone_size: -; d_call: -; j_call: TRBJ2-3; cdr3_aa: CSVTSGGSSYFTGTQYF; cdr3_nt: TGCAGCGTTACGTCGGGGGGCTCTTCCTATTTCACAGGTACGCAGTATTTT
cdr3_length: 15; v_call: TRBV27; clone_size: -; d_call: -; j_call: TRBJ2-1; cdr3_aa: CASSLRGRNYNEQFF; cdr3_nt: TGTGCCAGCAGTTTACGAGGACGAAACTACAATGAGCAGTTCTTC
cdr3_length: 14; v_call: TRBV18; clone_size: -; d_call: TRBD2; j_call: TRBJ2-1; cdr3_aa: CASSPRTSMHEQFF; cdr3_nt: TGTGCCAGCTCCCCCAGGACTAGCATGCATGAGCAGTTCTTC
cdr3_length: 14; v_call: TRBV2; clone_size: once; d_call: -; j_call: TRBJ2-2; cdr3_aa: CASSEAWNTGELFF; cdr3_nt: TGTGCCAGCAGTGAAGCCTGGAACACCGGGGAGCTGTTTTTT
cdr3_length: 20; v_call: TRBV4-3; clone_size: -; d_call: TRBD2; j_call: TRBJ2-7; cdr3_aa: CASSQEGGHRGLAGVREQYF; cdr3_nt: TGCGCCAGCAGCCAAGAGGGGGGGCATAGAGGACTAGCGGGAGTGAGGGAGCAGTACTTC
cdr3_length: 15; v_call: TRBV5-1; clone_size: -; d_call: -; j_call: TRBJ2-3; cdr3_aa: CASSLTSLVSDTQYF; cdr3_nt: TGCGCCAGCAGCTTGACTAGCCTCGTCTCAGATACGCAGTATTTT
cdr3_length: 16; v_call: TRBV5-4; clone_size: -; d_call: TRBD1; j_call: TRBJ1-1; cdr3_aa: CASSSPRDSRNTEAFF; cdr3_nt: TGTGCCAGCAGCTCCCCAAGGGACAGTCGAAACACTGAAGCTTTCTTT
cdr3_length: 13; v_call: TRBV28; clone_size: -; d_call: -; j_call: TRBJ1-1; cdr3_aa: CASTLDTYTEAFF; cdr3_nt: TGTGCCAGTACCCTGGACACGTACACTGAAGCTTTCTTT
cdr3_length: 15; v_call: TRBV5-1; clone_size: -; d_call: TRBD1; j_call: TRBJ1-3; cdr3_aa: CASSEGQGGGNTIYF; cdr3_nt: TGCGCCAGCAGCGAGGGACAGGGAGGAGGAAACACCATATATTTT
cdr3_length: 17; v_call: TRBV28; clone_size: -; d_call: TRBD2; j_call: TRBJ2-1; cdr3_aa: CASSLRTSGSSYNEQFF; cdr3_nt: TGTGCCAGCAGTTTAAGGACTAGCGGGAGCTCCTACAATGAGCAGTTCTTC
cdr3_length: 15; v_call: TRBV6-5; clone_size: few; d_call: TRBD1; j_call: TRBJ1-1; cdr3_aa: CASSYSRGVGTEAFF; cdr3_nt: TGTGCCAGCAGTTACTCCAGGGGGGTGGGCACTGAAGCTTTCTTT
cdr3_length: 18; v_call: TRBV4-3; clone_size: -; d_call: -; j_call: TRBJ2-7; cdr3_aa: CASSQDLAGMSNTYEQYF; cdr3_nt: TGCGCCAGCAGCCAAGATTTGGCGGGAATGTCAAATACCTACGAGCAGTACTTC
cdr3_length: 14; v_call: TRBV6-5; clone_size: -; d_call: TRBD1; j_call: TRBJ1-4; cdr3_aa: CASRRTGSNEKLFF; cdr3_nt: TGTGCCAGCAGAAGGACAGGGTCTAATGAAAAACTGTTTTTT
cdr3_length: 14; v_call: TRBV7-9; clone_size: -; d_call: -; j_call: TRBJ2-7; cdr3_aa: CASSSSSVSYEQYF; cdr3_nt: TGTGCCAGCAGCTCCTCCTCTGTCTCCTACGAGCAGTACTTC
cdr3_length: 15; v_call: TRBV7-2; clone_size: -; d_call: TRBD2; j_call: TRBJ2-7; cdr3_aa: CASSAGTSGSYEQYF; cdr3_nt: TGTGCCAGCAGCGCCGGGACTAGCGGCTCCTACGAGCAGTACTTC
cdr3_length: 15; v_call: TRBV5-4; clone_size: -; d_call: TRBD2; j_call: TRBJ2-1; cdr3_aa: CATPPGLGGPNEQFF; cdr3_nt: TGTGCCACCCCTCCCGGACTAGGAGGTCCGAATGAGCAGTTCTTC
cdr3_length: 15; v_call: TRBV4-2; clone_size: -; d_call: TRBD1; j_call: TRBJ2-7; cdr3_aa: CASSQSGTDSYEQYF; cdr3_nt: TGTGCCAGCAGCCAATCCGGGACAGACTCCTACGAGCAGTACTTC
cdr3_length: 16; v_call: TRBV7-2; clone_size: -; d_call: TRBD2; j_call: TRBJ2-1; cdr3_aa: CASSPLAGGFTNEQFF; cdr3_nt: TGTGCCAGCAGCCCCCTAGCGGGAGGGTTCACGAATGAGCAGTTCTTC
cdr3_length: 13; v_call: TRBV11-3; clone_size: -; d_call: -; j_call: TRBJ2-1; cdr3_aa: CASSSLRGNEQFF; cdr3_nt: TGTGCCAGCAGCTCCCTTCGGGGGAATGAGCAGTTCTTC
cdr3_length: 12; v_call: TRBV6-1; clone_size: -; d_call: -; j_call: TRBJ2-7; cdr3_aa: CASSAGAYEQYF; cdr3_nt: TGTGCCAGCAGTGCGGGGGCCTACGAGCAGTACTTC
cdr3_length: 16; v_call: TRBV27; clone_size: -; d_call: -; j_call: TRBJ2-1; cdr3_aa: CASSLIASITSYEQFF; cdr3_nt: TGTGCCAGCAGTTTAATCGCTAGCATCACCTCGTACGAGCAGTTCTTC
cdr3_length: 17; v_call: TRBV5-6; clone_size: -; d_call: -; j_call: TRBJ2-1; cdr3_aa: CASSALDDFASYNEQFF; cdr3_nt: TGTGCCAGCAGCGCCCTTGACGACTTTGCCTCCTACAATGAGCAGTTCTTC
cdr3_length: 13; v_call: TRBV6-1; clone_size: -; d_call: -; j_call: TRBJ2-7; cdr3_aa: CASSDQGYGEQYF; cdr3_nt: TGTGCCAGCAGTGACCAGGGCTACGGCGAGCAGTACTTC
cdr3_length: 15; v_call: TRBV6-5; clone_size: -; d_call: TRBD1; j_call: TRBJ1-1; cdr3_aa: CASRDRGRGNTEAFF; cdr3_nt: TGTGCCAGCAGGGACAGGGGACGCGGGAACACTGAAGCTTTCTTT
cdr3_length: 15; v_call: TRBV18; clone_size: -; d_call: TRBD2; j_call: TRBJ2-2; cdr3_aa: CASSPGLDIPGELFF; cdr3_nt: TGTGCCAGCTCACCTGGACTAGACATTCCCGGGGAGCTGTTTTTT
cdr3_length: 14; v_call: TRBV5-4; clone_size: -; d_call: -; j_call: TRBJ2-7; cdr3_aa: CASSFQDLSYEQYF; cdr3_nt: TGTGCCAGCAGCTTTCAAGACTTATCCTACGAGCAGTACTTC